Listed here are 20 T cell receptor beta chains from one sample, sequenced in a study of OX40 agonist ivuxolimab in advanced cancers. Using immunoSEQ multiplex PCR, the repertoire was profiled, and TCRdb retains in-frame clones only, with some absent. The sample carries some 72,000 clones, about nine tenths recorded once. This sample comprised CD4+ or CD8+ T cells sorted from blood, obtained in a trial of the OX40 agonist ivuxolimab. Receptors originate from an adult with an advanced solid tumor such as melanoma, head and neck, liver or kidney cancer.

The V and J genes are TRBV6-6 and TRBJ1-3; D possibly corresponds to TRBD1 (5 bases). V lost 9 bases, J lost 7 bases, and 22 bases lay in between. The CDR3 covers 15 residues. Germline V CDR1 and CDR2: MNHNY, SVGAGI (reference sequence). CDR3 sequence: CASLGAQDKANTIYF. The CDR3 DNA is TGTGCCAGTCTAGGGGCCCAGGACAAGGCGAACACCATATATTTT.

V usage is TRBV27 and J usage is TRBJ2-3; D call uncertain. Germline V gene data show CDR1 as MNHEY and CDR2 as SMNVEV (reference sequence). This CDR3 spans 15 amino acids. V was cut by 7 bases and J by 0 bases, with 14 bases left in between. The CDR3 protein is CASTDHPRSTDTQYF. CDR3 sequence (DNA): TGTGCCAGCACCGACCACCCACGCAGCACAGATACGCAGTATTTT.

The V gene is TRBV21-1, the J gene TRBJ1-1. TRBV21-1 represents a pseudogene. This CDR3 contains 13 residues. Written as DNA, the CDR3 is TGTGCCAGCAGCAGGGGGGGGTGCACTGAAGCTTTCTTT. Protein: CASSRGGCTEAFF.

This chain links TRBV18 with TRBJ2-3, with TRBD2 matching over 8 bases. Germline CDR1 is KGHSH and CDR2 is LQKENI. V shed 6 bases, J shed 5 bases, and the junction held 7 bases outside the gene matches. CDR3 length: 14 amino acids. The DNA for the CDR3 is TGTGCCAGCTCCCCCAGCGGGGGTAAAGATACGCAGTATTTT. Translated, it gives CASSPSGGKDTQYF.

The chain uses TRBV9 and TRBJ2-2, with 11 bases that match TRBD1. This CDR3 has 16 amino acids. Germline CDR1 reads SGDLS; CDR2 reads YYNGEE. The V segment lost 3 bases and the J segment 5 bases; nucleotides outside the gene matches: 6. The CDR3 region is CASSADRDRGTGELFF. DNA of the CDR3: TGTGCCAGCAGCGCTGACCGGGACAGGGGGACCGGGGAGCTGTTTTTT. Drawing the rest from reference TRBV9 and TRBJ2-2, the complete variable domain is DSGVTQTPKHLITATGQRVTLRCSPRSGDLSVYWYQQSLDQGLQFLIQYYNGEERAKGNILERFSAQQFPDLHSELNLSSLELGDSALYFCASSADRDRGTGELFFGEGSRLTVL.

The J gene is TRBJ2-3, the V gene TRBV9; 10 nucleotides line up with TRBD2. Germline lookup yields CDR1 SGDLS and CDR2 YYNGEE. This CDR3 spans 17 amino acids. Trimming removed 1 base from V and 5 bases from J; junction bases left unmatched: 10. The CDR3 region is CASSVSPAGGPVDTQYF. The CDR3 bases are TGTGCCAGCAGCGTAAGTCCAGCGGGAGGGCCGGTAGATACGCAGTATTTT. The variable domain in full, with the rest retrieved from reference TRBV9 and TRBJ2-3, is DSGVTQTPKHLITATGQRVTLRCSPRSGDLSVYWYQQSLDQGLQFLIQYYNGEERAKGNILERFSAQQFPDLHSELNLSSLELGDSALYFCASSVSPAGGPVDTQYFGPGTRLTVL.

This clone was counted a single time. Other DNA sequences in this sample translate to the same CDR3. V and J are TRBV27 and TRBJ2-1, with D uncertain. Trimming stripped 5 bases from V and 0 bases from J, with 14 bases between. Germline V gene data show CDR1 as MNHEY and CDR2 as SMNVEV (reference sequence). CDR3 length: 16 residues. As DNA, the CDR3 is TGTGCCAGCAGTCGAGCGCCTGCCAGCTCCTACAATGAGCAGTTCTTC. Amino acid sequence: CASSRAPASSYNEQFF.

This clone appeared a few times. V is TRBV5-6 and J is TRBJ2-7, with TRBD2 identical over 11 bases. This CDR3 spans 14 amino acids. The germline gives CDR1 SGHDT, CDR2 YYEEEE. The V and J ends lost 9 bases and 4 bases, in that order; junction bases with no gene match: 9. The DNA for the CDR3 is TGTGCCACCGGGAGGGGACTAGCGGAGTACGAGCAGTACTTC. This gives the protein CATGRGLAEYEQYF. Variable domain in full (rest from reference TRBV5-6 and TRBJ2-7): DAGVTQSPTHLIKTRGQQVTLRCSPKSGHDTVSWYQQALGQGPQFIFQYYEEEERQRGNFPDRFSGHQFPNYSSELNVNALLLGDSALYLCATGRGLAEYEQYFGPGTRLTVT.

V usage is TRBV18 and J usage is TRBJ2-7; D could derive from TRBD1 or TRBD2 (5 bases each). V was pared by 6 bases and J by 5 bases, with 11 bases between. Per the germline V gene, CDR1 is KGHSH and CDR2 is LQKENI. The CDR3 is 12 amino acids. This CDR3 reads CASSPRGHEQYF. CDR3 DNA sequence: TGTGCCAGCTCCCCGAGGGGTCACGAGCAGTACTTC.

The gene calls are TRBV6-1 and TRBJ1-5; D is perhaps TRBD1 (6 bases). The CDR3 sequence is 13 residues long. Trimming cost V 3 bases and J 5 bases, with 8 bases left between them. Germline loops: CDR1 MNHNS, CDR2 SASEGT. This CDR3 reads CASSDNRDQPQHF. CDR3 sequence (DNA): TGTGCCAGCAGTGATAACAGGGATCAGCCCCAGCATTTT.

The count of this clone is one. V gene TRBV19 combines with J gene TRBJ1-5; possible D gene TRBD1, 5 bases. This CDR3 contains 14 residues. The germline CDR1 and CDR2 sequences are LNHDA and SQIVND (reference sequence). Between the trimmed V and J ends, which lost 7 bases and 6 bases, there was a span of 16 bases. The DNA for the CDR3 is TGTGCCAGTAATAATCAGGGCGGCGGTCAGCCCCAGCATTTT. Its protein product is CASNNQGGGQPQHF.

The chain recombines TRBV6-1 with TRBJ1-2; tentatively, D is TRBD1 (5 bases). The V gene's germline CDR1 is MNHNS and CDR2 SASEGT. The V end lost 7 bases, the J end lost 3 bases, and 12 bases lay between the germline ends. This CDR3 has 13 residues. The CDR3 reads CASTLDRDYGYTF. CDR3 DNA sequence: TGTGCCAGCACCCTCGACAGAGACTATGGCTACACCTTC.

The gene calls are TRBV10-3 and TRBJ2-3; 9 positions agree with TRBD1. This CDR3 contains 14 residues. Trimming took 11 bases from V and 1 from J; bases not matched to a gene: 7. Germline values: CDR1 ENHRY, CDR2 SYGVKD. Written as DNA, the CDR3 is TGTGCCGTCTCCCGGGACAGGGGCACAGATACGCAGTATTTT. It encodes CAVSRDRGTDTQYF.

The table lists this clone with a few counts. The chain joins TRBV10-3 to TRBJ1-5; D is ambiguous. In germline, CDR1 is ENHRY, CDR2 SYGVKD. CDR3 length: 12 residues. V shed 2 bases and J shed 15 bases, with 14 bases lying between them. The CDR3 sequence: CAISEGGASRHF. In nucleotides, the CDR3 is TGTGCCATCAGTGAGGGCGGAGCCTCCCGGCATTTT.

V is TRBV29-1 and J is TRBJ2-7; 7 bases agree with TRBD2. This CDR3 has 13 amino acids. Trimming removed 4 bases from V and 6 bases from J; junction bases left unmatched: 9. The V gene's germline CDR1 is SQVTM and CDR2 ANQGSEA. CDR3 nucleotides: TGCAGCGTTGGAGAAGGGAGGGGTCTCGAGCAGTACTTC. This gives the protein CSVGEGRGLEQYF.

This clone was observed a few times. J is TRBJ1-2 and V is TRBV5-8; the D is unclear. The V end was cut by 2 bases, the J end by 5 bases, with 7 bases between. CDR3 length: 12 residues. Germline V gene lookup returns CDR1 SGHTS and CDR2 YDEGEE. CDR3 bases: TGTGCCAGCAGCTTTAAACAGTATGGCTACACCTTC. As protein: CASSFKQYGYTF.

The CDR3 nucleotides are TGTGCCAGCAGCGAGCGTAGACTGGATGAGCAGTTCTTC. Translated: CASSERRLDEQFF. The chain links TRBV6-6 to TRBJ2-1; unclear D gene. This CDR3 has 13 amino acids. Germline CDR1 is MNHNY and CDR2 is SVGAGI (reference sequence). Trimming pared 6 bases from V and 8 bases from J, leaving 14 bases between.

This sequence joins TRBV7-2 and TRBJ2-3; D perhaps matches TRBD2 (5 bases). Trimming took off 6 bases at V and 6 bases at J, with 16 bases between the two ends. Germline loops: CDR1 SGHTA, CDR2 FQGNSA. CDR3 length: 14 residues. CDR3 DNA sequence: TGTGCCAGCAGGCCAAGAAGCGGTGAGGATACGCAGTATTTT. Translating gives CASRPRSGEDTQYF.

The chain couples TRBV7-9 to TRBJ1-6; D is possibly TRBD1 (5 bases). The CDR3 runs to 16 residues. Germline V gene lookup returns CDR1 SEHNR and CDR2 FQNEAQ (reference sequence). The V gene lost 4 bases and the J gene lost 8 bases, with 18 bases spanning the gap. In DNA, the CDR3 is TGTGCCAGCAGCTCAGGGACCATGACGACGCATTCACCCCTCCACTTT. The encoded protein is CASSSGTMTTHSPLHF.

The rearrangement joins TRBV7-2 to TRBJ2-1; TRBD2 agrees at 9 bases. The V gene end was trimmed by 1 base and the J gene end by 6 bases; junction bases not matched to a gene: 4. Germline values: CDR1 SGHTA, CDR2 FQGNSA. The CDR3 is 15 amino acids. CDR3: CASSLEGGRANEQFF. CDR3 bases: TGTGCCAGCAGCTTAGAGGGCGGGAGGGCCAATGAGCAGTTCTTC.